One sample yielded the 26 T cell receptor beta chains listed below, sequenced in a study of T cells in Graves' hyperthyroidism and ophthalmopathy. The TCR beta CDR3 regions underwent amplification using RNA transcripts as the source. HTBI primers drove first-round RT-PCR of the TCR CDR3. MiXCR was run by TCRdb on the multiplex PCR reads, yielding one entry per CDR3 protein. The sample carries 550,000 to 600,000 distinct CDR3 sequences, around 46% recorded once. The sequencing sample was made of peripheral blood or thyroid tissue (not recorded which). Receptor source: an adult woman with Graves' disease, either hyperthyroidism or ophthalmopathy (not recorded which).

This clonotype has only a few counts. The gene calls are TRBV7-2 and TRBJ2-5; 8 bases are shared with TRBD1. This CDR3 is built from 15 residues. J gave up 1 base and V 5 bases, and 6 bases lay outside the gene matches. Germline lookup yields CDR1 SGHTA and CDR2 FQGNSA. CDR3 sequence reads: CASSLWTGRQETQYF. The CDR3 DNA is TGTGCCAGCAGCCTTTGGACAGGGCGCCAAGAGACCCAGTACTTC.

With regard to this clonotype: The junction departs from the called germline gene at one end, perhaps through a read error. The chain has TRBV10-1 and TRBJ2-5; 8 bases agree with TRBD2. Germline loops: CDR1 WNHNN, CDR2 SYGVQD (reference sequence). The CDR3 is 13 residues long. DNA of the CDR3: TGCACCAGCTCCCAAGCGGGAGAGGAGACCCAGTACTTC. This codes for CTSSQAGEETQYF.

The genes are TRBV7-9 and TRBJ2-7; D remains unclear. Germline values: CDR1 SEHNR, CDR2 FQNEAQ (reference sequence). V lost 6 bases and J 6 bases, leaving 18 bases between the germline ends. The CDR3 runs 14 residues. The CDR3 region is CASSPGPLRGEQYF. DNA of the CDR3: TGTGCCAGCAGTCCTGGTCCTCTCCGTGGCGAGCAGTACTTC.

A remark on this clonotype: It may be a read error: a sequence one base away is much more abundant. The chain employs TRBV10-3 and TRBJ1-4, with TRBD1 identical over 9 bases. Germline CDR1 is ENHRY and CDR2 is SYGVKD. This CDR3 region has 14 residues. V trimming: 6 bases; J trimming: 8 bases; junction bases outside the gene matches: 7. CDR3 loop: CAISRQGVGEKLFF. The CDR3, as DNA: TGTGCCATCAGCAGACAGGGGGTAGGGGAAAAACTGTTTTTT.

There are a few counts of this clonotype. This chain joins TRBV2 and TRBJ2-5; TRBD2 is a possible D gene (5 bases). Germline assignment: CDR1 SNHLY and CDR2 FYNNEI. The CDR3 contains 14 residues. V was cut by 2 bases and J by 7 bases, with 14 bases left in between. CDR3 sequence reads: CASSEYAPRGTQYF. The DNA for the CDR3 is TGTGCCAGCAGTGAATATGCCCCTCGGGGGACCCAGTACTTC.

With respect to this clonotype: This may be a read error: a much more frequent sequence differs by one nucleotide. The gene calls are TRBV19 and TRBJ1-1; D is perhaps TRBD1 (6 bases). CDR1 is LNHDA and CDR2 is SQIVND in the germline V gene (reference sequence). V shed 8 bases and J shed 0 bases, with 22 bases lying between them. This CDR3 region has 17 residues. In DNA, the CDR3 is TGTGCCAGTGCCACCGAAAGGACAGAACTCATGAACACTGAAGCTTTCTTT. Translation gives CASATERTELMNTEAFF. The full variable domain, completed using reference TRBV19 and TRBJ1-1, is DGGITQSPKYLFRKEGQNVTLSCEQNLNHDAMYWYRQDPGQGLRLIYYSQIVNDFQKGDIAEGYSVSREKKESFPLTVTSAQKNPTAFYLCASATERTELMNTEAFFGQGTRLTVV.

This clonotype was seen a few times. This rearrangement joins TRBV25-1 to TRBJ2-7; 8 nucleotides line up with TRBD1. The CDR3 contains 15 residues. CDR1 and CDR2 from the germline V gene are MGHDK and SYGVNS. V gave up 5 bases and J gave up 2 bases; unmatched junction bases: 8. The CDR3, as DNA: TGTGCCAGCAGTAACCGGGACAGGATCCCCTACGAGCAGTACTTC. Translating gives CASSNRDRIPYEQYF.

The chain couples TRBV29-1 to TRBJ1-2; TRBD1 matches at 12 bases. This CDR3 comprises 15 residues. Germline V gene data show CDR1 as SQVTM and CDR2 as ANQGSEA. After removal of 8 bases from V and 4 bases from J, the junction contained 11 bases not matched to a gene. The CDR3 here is CSFSGQGASLYGYTF. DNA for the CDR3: TGCAGCTTTTCGGGACAGGGGGCGTCCCTCTATGGCTACACCTTC.

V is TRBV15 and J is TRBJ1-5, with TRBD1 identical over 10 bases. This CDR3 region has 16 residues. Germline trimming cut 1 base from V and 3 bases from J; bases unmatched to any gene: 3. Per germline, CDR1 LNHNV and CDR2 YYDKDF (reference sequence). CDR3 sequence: CATSRGDRGLNQPQHF. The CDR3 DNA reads TGTGCCACCAGCAGAGGGGACAGGGGCCTCAATCAGCCCCAGCATTTT.

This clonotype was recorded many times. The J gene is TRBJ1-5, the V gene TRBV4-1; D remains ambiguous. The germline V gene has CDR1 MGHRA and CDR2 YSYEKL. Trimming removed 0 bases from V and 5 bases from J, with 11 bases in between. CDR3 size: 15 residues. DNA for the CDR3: TGCGCCAGCAGCCAAGATTTGGGATTATATCAGCCCCAGCATTTT. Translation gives CASSQDLGLYQPQHF.

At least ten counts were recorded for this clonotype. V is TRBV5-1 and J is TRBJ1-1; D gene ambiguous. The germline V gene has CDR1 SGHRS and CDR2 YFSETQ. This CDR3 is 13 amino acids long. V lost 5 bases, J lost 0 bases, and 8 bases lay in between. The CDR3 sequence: CASRSTVNTEAFF. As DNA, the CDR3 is TGCGCCAGCAGAAGTACGGTGAACACTGAAGCTTTCTTT.

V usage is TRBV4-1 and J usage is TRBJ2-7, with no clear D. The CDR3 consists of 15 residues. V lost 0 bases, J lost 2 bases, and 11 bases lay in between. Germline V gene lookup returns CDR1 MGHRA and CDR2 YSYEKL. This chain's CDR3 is CASSQENPPAYEQYF. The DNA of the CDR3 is TGCGCCAGCAGCCAAGAAAACCCCCCAGCCTACGAGCAGTACTTC.

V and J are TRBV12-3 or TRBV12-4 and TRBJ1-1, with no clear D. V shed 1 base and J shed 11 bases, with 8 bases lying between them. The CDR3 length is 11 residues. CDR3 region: CASSLGGWAFF. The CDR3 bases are TGTGCCAGCAGTTTAGGAGGCTGGGCTTTCTTT.

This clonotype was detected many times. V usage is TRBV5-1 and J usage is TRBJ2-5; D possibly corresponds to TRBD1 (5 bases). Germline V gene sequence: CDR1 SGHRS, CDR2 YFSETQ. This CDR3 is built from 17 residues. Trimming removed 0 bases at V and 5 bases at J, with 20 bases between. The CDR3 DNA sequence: TGCGCCAGCAGCTTGGGTTCTGGTGTCGGACATGGGGAGACCCAGTACTTC. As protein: CASSLGSGVGHGETQYF.

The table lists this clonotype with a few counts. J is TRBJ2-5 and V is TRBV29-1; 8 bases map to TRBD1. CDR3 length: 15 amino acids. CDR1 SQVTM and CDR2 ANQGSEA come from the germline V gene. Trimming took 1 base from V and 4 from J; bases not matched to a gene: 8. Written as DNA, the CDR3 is TGCAGCGTTGAAGCGGCAGGGGGCTGGGTAGAGACCCAGTACTTC. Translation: CSVEAAGGWVETQYF. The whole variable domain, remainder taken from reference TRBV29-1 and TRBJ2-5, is SAVISQKPSRDICQRGTSLTIQCQVDSQVTMMFWYRQQPGQSLTLIATANQGSEATYESGFVIDKFPISRPNLTFSTLTVSNMSPEDSSIYLCSVEAAGGWVETQYFGPGTRLLVL.

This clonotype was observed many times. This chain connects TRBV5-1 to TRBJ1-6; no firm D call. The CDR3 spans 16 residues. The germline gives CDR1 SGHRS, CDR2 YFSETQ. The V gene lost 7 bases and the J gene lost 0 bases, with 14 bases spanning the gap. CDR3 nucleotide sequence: TGCGCCAGCTCTGAGAGGGAGAGCTCCTATAATTCACCCCTCCACTTT. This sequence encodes CASSERESSYNSPLHF. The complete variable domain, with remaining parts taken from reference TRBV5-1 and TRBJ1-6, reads KAGVTQTPRYLIKTRGQQVTLSCSPISGHRSVSWYQQTPGQGLQFLFEYFSETQRNKGNFPGRFSGRQFSNSRSEMNVSTLELGDSALYLCASSERESSYNSPLHFGNGTRLTVT.

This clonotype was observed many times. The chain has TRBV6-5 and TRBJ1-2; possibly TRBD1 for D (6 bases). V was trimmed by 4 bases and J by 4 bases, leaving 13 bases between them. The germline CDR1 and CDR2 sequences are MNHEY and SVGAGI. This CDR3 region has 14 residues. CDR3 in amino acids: CASSSSTGIYGYTF. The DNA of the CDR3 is TGTGCCAGCAGTTCATCCACAGGGATCTATGGCTACACCTTC.

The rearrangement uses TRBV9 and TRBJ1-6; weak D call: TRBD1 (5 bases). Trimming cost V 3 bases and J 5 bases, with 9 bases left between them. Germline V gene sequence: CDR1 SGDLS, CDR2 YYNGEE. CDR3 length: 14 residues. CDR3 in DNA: TGTGCCAGCAGCGAGGGACCTCATAATTCACCCCTCCACTTT. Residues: CASSEGPHNSPLHF.

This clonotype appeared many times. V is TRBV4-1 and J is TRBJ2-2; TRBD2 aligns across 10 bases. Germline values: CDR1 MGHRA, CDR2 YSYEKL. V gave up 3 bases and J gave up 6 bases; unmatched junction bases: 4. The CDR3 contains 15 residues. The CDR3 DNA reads TGCGCCAGCAGCCATCCGGGACTAGCGTCCGGGGAGCTGTTTTTT. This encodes CASSHPGLASGELFF.

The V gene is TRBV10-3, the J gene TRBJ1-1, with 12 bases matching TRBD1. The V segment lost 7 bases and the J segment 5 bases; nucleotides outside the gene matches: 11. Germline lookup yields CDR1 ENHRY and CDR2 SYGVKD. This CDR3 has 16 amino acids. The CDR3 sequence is CAITPSWDRGRTEAFF. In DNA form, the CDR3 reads TGTGCCATCACCCCCTCCTGGGACAGGGGGCGAACTGAAGCTTTCTTT.

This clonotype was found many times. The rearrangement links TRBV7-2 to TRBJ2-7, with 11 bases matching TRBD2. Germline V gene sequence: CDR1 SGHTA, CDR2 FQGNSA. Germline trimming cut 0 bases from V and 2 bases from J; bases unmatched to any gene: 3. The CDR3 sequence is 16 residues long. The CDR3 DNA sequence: TGTGCCAGCAGCTTAGCTTTACTAGCGGGGGCCTACGAGCAGTACTTC. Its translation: CASSLALLAGAYEQYF. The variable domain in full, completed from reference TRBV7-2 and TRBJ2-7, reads GAGVSQSPSNKVTEKGKDVELRCDPISGHTALYWYRQSLGQGLEFLIYFQGNSAPDKSGLPSDRFSAERTGGSVSTLTIQRTQQEDSAVYLCASSLALLAGAYEQYFGPGTRLTVT.

CDR3 DNA sequence: TGTGCCAGCAGCGCGACGGGGACAGCCTACGAGCAGTACTTC. Protein sequence: CASSATGTAYEQYF. The gene calls are TRBV9 and TRBJ2-7, with 7 bases identical to TRBD1. The CDR3 totals 14 residues. CDR1 is SGDLS and CDR2 is YYNGEE in the germline V gene. The trim removed 3 bases at V and 2 bases at J, leaving 5 bases unmatched.

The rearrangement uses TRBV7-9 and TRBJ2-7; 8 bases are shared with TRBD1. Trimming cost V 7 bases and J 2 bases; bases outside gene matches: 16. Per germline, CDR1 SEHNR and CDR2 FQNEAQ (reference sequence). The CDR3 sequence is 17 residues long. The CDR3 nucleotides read TGTGCCAGCATCCTTAGGCTTCCACAGGGGGGACCCTACGAGCAGTACTTC. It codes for CASILRLPQGGPYEQYF.

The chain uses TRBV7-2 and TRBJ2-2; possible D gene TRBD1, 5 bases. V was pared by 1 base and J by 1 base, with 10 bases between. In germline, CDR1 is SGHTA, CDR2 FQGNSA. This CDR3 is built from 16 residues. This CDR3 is CASSLGGALNTGELFF. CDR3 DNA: TGTGCCAGCAGCTTAGGTGGGGCTTTGAACACCGGGGAGCTGTTTTTT.

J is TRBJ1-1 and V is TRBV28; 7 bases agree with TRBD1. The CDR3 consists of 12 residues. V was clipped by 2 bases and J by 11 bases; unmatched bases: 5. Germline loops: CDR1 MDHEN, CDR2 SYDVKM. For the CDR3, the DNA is TGTGCCAGCAGTTTAGGTACAGGGGACGCTTTCTTT. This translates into CASSLGTGDAFF.

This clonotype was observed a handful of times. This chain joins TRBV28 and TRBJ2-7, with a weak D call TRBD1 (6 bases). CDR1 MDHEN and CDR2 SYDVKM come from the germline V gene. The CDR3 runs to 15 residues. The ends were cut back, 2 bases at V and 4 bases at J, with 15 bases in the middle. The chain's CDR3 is CASSLGQTTGYEQYF. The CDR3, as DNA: TGTGCCAGCAGTTTAGGACAGACTACAGGGTACGAGCAGTACTTC.